Here is one T cell receptor beta chain with its context. Its specificity is not known. The data belong to a study of CD8 T cells in ankylosing spondylitis. Construction of TCR beta libraries was performed using quantitative 5'-RACE with molecular barcodes. TCRdb fed the 5' RACE reads into MiXCR, producing one record per CDR3 protein. The table shows around 140,000 distinct CDR3 sequences, with roughly an eighth occurring only once. Study results and caveats: According to the report, clones linked to the disease were significantly enriched in matched synovial fluid samples taken from ankylosing spondylitis patients. Certain motif variants had earlier been reported in reactive arthritis synovial fluid and blood.

The length of the CDR3 is 13 residues. With 5 bases removed from V and 8 bases from J, the gap between germline ends came to 15 bases. CDR1 is LNHDA and CDR2 is SQIVND in the germline V gene (reference sequence). Input material: blood, either unsorted or a sorted T cell fraction (not recorded which). The chain employs TRBV19 and TRBJ1-1; no firm D call. This receptor was obtained from a female donor with ankylosing spondylitis or in good health (not recorded which). Written as DNA, the CDR3 is TGTGCCAGTAGTTCCCTGGGCGCCGGGGAAGCTTTCTTT. Translating it yields CASSSLGAGEAFF. The full variable domain, completed using reference TRBV19 and TRBJ1-1, is DGGITQSPKYLFRKEGQNVTLSCEQNLNHDAMYWYRQDPGQGLRLIYYSQIVNDFQKGDIAEGYSVSREKKESFPLTVTSAQKNPTAFYLCASSSLGAGEAFFGQGTRLTVV.